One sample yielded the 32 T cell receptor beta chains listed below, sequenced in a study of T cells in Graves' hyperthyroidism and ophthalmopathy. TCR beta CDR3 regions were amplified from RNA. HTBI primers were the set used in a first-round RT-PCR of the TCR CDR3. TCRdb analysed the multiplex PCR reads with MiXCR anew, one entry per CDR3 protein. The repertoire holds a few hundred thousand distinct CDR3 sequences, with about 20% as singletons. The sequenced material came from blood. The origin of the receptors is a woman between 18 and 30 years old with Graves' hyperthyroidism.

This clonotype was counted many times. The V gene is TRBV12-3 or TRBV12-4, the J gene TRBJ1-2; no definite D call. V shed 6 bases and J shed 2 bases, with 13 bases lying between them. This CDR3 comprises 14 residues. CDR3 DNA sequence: TGTGCCAGCAGCTTGGGTCGGGGAAACTATGGCTACACCTTC. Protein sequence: CASSLGRGNYGYTF.

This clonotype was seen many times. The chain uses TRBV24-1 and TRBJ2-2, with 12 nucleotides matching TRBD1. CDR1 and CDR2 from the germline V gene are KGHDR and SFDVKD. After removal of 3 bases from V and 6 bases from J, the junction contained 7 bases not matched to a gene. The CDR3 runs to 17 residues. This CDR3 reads CATSDTRDRGQAGELFF. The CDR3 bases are TGTGCCACCAGTGATACCCGGGACAGGGGGCAGGCCGGGGAGCTGTTTTTT.

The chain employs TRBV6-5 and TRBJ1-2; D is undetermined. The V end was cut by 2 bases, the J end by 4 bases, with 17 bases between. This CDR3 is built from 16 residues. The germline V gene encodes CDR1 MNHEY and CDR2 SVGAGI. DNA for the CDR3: TGTGCCAGCAGTTACGATGTGGACGTGCGTGTCTATGGCTACACCTTC. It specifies CASSYDVDVRVYGYTF.

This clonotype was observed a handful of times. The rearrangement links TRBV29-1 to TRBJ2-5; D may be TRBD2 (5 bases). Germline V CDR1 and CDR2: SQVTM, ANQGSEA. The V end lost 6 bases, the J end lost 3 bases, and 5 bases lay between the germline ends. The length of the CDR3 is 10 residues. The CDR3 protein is CSVGEETQYF. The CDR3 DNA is TGCAGCGTCGGGGAAGAGACCCAGTACTTC.

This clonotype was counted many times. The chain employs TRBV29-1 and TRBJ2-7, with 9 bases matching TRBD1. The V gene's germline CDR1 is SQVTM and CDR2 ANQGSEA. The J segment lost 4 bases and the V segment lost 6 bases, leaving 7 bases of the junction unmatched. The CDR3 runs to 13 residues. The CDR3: CSVSGQGAYEQYF. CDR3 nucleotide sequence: TGCAGCGTCTCGGGACAGGGAGCATACGAGCAGTACTTC.

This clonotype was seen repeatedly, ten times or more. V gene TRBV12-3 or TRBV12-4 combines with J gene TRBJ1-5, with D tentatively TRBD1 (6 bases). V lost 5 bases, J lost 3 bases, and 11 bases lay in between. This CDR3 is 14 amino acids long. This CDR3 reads CASSMNRANQPQHF. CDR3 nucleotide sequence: TGTGCCAGCAGTATGAACAGGGCCAATCAGCCCCAGCATTTT.

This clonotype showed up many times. CDR3 in amino acids: CASSSGTGVVNTEAFF. CDR3 DNA: TGTGCCAGCAGCTCCGGGACAGGGGTTGTGAACACTGAAGCTTTCTTT. J is TRBJ1-1 and V is TRBV6-5, with TRBD1 matching over 10 bases. The germline gives CDR1 MNHEY, CDR2 SVGAGI. This CDR3 has 16 amino acids. The junction had 7 bases not matched to a gene; V was cut back by 6 bases and J by 0 bases.

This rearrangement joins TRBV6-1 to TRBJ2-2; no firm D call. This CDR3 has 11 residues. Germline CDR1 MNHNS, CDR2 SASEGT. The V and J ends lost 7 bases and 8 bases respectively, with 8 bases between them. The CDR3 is CASTEGGELFF. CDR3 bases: TGTGCCAGCACCGAAGGGGGGGAGCTGTTTTTT.

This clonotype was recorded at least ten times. CDR3: CASSPLRRGRYYGYTF. The CDR3, as DNA: TGTGCCAGCAGCCCGCTTCGGCGCGGGAGATACTATGGCTACACCTTC. V gene TRBV11-2 combines with J gene TRBJ1-2; D call uncertain. With 5 bases removed from V and 3 bases from J, the gap between germline ends came to 19 bases. The CDR3 has 16 residues. Germline CDR1 reads SGHAT; CDR2 reads FQNNGV.

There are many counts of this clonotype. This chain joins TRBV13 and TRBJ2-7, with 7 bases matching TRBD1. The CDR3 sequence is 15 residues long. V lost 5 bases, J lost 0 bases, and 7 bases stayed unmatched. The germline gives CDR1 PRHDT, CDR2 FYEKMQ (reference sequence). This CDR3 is CASSTPGQASYEQYF. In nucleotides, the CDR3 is TGTGCCAGCAGCACACCTGGACAGGCCTCCTACGAGCAGTACTTC.

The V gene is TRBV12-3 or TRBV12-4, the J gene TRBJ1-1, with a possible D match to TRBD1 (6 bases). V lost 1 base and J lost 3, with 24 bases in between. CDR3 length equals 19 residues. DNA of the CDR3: TGTGCCAGCAGTTTAGTGCCACTGGGGGCGAGGACCCGGGACACTGAAGCTTTCTTT. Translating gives CASSLVPLGARTRDTEAFF.

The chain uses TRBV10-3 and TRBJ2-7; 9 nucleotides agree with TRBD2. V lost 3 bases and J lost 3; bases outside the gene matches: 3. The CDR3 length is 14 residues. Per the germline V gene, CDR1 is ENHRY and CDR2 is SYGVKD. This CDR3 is CAISDIAGDYEQYF. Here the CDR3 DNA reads TGTGCCATCAGTGATATAGCGGGAGACTACGAGCAGTACTTC.

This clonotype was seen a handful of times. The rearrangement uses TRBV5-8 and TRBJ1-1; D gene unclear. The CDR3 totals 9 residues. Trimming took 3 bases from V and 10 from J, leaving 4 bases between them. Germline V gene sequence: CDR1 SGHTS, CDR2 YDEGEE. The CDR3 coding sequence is TGTGCCAGCAGCTCGGGAGCTTTCTTT. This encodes CASSSGAFF.

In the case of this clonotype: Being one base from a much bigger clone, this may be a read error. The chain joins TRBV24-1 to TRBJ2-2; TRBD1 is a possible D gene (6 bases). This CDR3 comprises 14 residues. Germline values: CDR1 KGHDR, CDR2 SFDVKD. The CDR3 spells CVTSDYRETGELFF. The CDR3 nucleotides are TGTGTCACCAGTGATTACAGGGAGACCGGGGAGCTGTTTTTT.

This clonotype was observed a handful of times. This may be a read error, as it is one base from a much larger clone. The CDR3 DNA reads TGTGCCAGCAGCCATACAGGGGGAGAGACCAAGTACTTC. It yields the protein CASSHTGGETKYF. The chain recombines TRBV7-9 with TRBJ2-5; 8 bases match TRBD1. CDR1 and CDR2 from the germline V gene are SEHNR and FQNEAQ (reference sequence). CDR3 length: 13 residues.

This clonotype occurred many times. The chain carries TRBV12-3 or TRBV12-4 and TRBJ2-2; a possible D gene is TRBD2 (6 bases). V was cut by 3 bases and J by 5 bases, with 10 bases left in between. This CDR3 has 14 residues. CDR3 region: CASSFRRATGELFF. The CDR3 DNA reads TGTGCCAGCAGTTTTCGGAGGGCAACCGGGGAGCTGTTTTTT.

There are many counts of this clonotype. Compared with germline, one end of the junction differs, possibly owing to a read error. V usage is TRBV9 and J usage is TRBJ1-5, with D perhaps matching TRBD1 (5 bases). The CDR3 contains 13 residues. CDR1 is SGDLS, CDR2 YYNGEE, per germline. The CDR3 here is CVSSVEGTQPQHF. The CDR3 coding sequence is TGTGTCAGCAGCGTAGAGGGGACGCAGCCCCAGCATTTT.

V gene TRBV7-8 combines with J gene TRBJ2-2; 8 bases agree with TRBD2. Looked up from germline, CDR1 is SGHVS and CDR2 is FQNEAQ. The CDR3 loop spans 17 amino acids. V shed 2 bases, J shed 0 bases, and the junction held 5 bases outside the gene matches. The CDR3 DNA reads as TGTGCCAGCAGCTTACCAGCGGGGGCCCCGAACACCGGGGAGCTGTTTTTT. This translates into CASSLPAGAPNTGELFF.

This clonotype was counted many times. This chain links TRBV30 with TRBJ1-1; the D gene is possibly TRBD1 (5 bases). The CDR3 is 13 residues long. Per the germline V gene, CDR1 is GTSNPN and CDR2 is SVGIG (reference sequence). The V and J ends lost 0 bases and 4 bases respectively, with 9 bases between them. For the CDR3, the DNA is TGTGCCTGGAGTGTACTGGGGGGCACTGAAGCTTTCTTT. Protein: CAWSVLGGTEAFF.

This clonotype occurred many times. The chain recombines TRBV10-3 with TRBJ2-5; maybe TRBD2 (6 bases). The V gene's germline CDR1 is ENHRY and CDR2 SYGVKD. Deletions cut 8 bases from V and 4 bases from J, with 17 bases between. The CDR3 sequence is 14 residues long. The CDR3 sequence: CAIGGTNKLETQYF. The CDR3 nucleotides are TGTGCCATCGGAGGGACGAATAAACTAGAGACCCAGTACTTC.

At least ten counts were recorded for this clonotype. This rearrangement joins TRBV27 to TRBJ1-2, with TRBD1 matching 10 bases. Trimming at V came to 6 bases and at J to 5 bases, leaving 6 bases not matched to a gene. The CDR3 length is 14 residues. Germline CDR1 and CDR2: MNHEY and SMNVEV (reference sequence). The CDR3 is CASRPRDRGYGYTF. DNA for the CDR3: TGTGCCAGCAGGCCCCGGGACAGGGGTTATGGCTACACCTTC.

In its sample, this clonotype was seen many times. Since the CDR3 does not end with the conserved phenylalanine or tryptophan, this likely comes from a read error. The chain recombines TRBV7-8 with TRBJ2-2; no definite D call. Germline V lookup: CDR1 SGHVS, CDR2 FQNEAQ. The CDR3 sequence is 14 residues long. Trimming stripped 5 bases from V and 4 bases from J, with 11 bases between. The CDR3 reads CASSGRKGTGELFL. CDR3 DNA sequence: TGTGCCAGCAGCGGTAGGAAGGGCACCGGGGAGCTGTTTCTT.

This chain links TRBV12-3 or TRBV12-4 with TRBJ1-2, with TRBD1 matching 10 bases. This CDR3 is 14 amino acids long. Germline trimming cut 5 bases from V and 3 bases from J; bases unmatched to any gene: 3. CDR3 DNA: TGTGCCAGCAGTCGACAGGGGGCCTACTATGGCTACACCTTC. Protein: CASSRQGAYYGYTF.

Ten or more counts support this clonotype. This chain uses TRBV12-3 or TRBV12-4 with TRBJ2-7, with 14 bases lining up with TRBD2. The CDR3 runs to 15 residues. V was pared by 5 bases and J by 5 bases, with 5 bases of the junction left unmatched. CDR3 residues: CASSAGLAGEDEQYF. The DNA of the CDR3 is TGTGCCAGCAGTGCGGGACTAGCGGGGGAGGACGAGCAGTACTTC.

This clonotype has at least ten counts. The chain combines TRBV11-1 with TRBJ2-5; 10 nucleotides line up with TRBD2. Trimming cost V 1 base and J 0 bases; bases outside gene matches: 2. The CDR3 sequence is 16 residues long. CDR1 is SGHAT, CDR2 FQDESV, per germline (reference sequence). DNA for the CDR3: TGTGCCAGCAGCTTAGATGGGACTAGCGACCAAGAGACCCAGTACTTC. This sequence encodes CASSLDGTSDQETQYF.

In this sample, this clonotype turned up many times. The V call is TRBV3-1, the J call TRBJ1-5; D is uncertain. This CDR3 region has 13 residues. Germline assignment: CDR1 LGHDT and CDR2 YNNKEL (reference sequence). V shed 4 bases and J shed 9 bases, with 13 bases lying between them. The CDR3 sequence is CASSLDGSGPQHF. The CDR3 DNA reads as TGTGCCAGCAGCCTTGACGGCTCAGGGCCCCAGCATTTT.

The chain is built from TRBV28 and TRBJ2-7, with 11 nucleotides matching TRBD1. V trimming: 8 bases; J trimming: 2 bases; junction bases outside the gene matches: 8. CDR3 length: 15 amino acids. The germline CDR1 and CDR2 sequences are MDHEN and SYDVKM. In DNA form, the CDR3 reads TGTGCCAGCTGGACACCGGGACAGGGGGCCTACGAGCAGTACTTC. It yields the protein CASWTPGQGAYEQYF.

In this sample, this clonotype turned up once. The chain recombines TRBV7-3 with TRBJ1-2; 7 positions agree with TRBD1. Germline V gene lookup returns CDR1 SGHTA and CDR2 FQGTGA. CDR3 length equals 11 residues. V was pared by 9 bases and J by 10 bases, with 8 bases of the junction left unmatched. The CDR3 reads CARDQTGTYTF. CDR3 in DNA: TGTGCCAGGGACCAGACAGGGACCTACACCTTC.

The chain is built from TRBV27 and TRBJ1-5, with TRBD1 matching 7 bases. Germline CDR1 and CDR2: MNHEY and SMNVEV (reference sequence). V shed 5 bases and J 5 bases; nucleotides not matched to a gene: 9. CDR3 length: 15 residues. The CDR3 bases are TGTGCCAGCAGTCCGACGGGACAGCGTTATCAGCCCCAGCATTTT. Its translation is CASSPTGQRYQPQHF.

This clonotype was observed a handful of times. Here the CDR3 reads CAWDSSSGNTIYF. The CDR3 DNA follows: TGTGCCTGGGACAGTAGCTCTGGAAACACCATATATTTT. The chain carries TRBV30 and TRBJ1-3; D is possibly TRBD1 (5 bases). Germline-derived CDR1 and CDR2 are GTSNPN and SVGIG (reference sequence). CDR3 length: 13 amino acids. V was trimmed by 5 bases and J by 0 bases, leaving 8 bases between them. The entire variable domain, with the rest obtained from reference TRBV30 and TRBJ1-3, is as follows: SQTIHQWPATLVQPVGSPLSLECTVEGTSNPNLYWYRQAAGRGLQLLFYSVGIGQISSEVPQNLSASRPQDRQFILSSKKLLLSDSGFYLCAWDSSSGNTIYFGEGSWLTVV.

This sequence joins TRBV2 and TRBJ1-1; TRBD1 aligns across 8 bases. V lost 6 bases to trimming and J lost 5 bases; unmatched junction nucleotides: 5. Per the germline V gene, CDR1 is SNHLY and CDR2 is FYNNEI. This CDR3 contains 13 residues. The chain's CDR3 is CASRPTGVTEAFF. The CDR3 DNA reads TGTGCCAGCAGGCCGACAGGGGTTACTGAAGCTTTCTTT.

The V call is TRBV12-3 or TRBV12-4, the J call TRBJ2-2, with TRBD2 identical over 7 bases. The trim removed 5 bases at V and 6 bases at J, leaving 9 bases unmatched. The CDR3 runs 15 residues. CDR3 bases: TGTGCCAGCAGTCCCCGACTAGCTTGGGCCGGGGAGCTGTTTTTT. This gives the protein CASSPRLAWAGELFF.